This T cell receptor (beta chain) was profiled in a study of CD8 T cells in ankylosing spondylitis. The CDR3 is 10 residues long. CDR1 SNHLY and CDR2 FYNNEI come from the germline V gene. V lost 6 bases to trimming and J lost 2 bases, with 1 base between them. Quantitative molecular-barcoded 5'-RACE generated the TCR beta libraries. TCRdb reprocessed the 5' RACE reads with MiXCR, giving one entry per CDR3 protein. The table includes about 220,000 distinct CDR3 sequences, roughly 6.6% detected once. The study's findings and limits: A motif in TCR beta, a set of seven to nine highly homologous variants, appeared characteristic of ankylosing spondylitis blood. In peripheral blood, disease-linked CD8+ clones occurred at relatively low frequencies. According to the report, clones linked to the disease were significantly enriched in matched synovial fluid samples taken from ankylosing spondylitis patients. Existing reports had already noted some motif variants in reactive arthritis synovial fluid and blood.

This clonotype was seen at least ten times. Its antigen is unidentified. With a much larger clone just one base away, this may be a read error. Specimen: blood, either unsorted or a sorted T cell fraction (not recorded which). The origin of this receptor is a male donor with ankylosing spondylitis. V and J are TRBV2 and TRBJ2-5; no clear D gene. Here the CDR3 reads CASRQETQYF. DNA for the CDR3: TGTGCCAGCAGGCAAGAGACCCAGTACTTC.